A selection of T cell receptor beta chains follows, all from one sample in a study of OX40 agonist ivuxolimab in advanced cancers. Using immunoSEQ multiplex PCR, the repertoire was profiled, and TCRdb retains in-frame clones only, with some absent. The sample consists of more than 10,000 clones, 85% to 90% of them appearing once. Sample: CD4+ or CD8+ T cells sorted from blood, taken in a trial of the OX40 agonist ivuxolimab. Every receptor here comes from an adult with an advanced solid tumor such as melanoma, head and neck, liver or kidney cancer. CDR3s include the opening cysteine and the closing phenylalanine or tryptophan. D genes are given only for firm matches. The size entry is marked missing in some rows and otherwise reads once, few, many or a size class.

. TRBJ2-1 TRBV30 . CAWSRQNEQFF TGTGCCTGGAGTCGACAGAATGAGCAGTTCTTC
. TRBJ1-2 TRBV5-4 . CASSPQGSGYTF TGTGCCAGCAGCCCTCAGGGTTCTGGCTACACCTTC
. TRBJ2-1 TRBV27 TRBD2 CASSSPSGGPYSKEFF TGTGCCAGCAGCTCCCCCAGCGGGGGGCCCTACAGCAAGGAGTTCTTC
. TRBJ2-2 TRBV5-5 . CASSSYTGELFF TGTGCCAGCAGCTCTTACACCGGGGAGCTGTTTTTT
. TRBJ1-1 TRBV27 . CASSPMLGAGTEAFF TGTGCCAGCAGTCCCATGTTGGGGGCGGGCACTGAAGCTTTCTTT
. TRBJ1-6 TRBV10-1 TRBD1 CASRDSYNSPLHF TGCGCCAGCCGGGACAGCTATAATTCACCCCTCCACTTT
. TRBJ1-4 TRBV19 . CASSISWANEKLFF TGTGCCAGTAGTATTTCCTGGGCTAATGAAAAACTGTTTTTT
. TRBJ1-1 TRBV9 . CASSAEGWEEAFF TGTGCCAGCAGCGCAGAGGGGTGGGAAGAAGCTTTCTTT
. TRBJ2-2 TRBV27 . CASSFSPVNTGELFF TGTGCCAGCAGTTTTTCCCCGGTGAACACCGGGGAGCTGTTTTTT
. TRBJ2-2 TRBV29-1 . CSVEGETGELFF TGCAGCGTTGAAGGGGAGACCGGGGAGCTGTTTTTT
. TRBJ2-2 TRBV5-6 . CASSLTGLDTGELFF TGTGCCAGCAGCTTGACGGGCTTAGACACCGGGGAGCTGTTTTTT
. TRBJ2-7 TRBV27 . CASGLNSGWGEQYF TGTGCCAGCGGATTAAACTCGGGGTGGGGCGAGCAGTACTTC
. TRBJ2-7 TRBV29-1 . CSVEDPGAGWDEQYF TGCAGCGTTGAAGATCCGGGCGCGGGGTGGGACGAGCAGTACTTC
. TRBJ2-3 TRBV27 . CASSSPRTDTQYF TGTGCCAGCAGTTCCCCCAGAACAGATACGCAGTATTTT
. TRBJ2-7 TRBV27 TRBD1 CASSLTRQGAIYEQYF TGTGCCAGCAGTTTAACCCGGCAGGGGGCTATCTACGAGCAGTACTTC
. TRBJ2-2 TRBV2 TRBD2 CASRPTSGGAGAGELFF TGTGCCAGCAGACCGACTAGCGGGGGGGCCGGGGCCGGGGAGCTGTTTTTT
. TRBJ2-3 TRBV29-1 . CSVDAMVGVARTDTQYF TGCAGCGTTGATGCTATGGTCGGGGTGGCCCGCACAGATACGCAGTATTTT
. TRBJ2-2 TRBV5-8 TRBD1 CASSLWTGVPGELFF TGTGCCAGCAGCTTGTGGACAGGGGTCCCCGGGGAGCTGTTTTTT
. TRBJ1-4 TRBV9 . CASSAGLGKNEKLFF TGTGCCAGCAGCGCCGGACTCGGGAAAAACGAAAAACTGTTTTTT
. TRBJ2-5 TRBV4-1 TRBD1 CASSPRTGLETQYF TGCGCCAGCAGCCCCCGGACAGGTTTGGAGACCCAGTACTTC
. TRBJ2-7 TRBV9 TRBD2 CASSVYPGTSRDEQYF TGTGCCAGCAGCGTATACCCCGGGACTAGCCGGGACGAGCAGTACTTC
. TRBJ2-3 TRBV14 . CASSRLRGATDTQYF TGTGCCAGCAGCCGCCTCAGGGGAGCGACAGATACGCAGTATTTT
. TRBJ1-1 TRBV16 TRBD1 CASSRETGGNTEAFF TGTGCCAGCAGCCGTGAAACAGGGGGGAACACTGAAGCTTTCTTT
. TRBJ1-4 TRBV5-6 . CASSLFINEKLFF TGTGCCAGCAGCTTGTTTATTAATGAAAAACTGTTTTTT
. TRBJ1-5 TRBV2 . CASSDSQRRWQPQHF TGTGCCAGCAGTGACTCGCAGAGGCGTTGGCAGCCCCAGCATTTT
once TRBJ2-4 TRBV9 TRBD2 CASSLAGDVINIQYF TGTGCCAGCAGTCTAGCGGGAGATGTAATCAACATTCAGTACTTC
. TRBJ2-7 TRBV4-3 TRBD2 CASSQARLAGEISYEQYF TGCGCCAGCAGCCAAGCGAGGCTAGCGGGAGAAATTTCCTACGAGCAGTACTTC
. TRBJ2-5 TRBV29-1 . CSVGQQETQYF TGCAGCGTGGGACAACAAGAGACCCAGTACTTC
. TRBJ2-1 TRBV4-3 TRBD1 CASSQIGTGVNEQFF TGCGCCAGCAGCCAAATCGGGACAGGGGTCAATGAGCAGTTCTTC
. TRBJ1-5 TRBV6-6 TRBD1 CASRPGTGGTQPQHF TGTGCCAGCAGACCCGGGACAGGGGGCACTCAGCCCCAGCATTTT
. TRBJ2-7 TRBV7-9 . CASSPGAVYEQYF TGTGCCAGCAGCCCAGGGGCGGTTTACGAGCAGTACTTC
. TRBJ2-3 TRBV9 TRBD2 CASSAALAGAPHTQYF TGTGCCAGCAGCGCAGCACTAGCGGGGGCTCCTCATACGCAGTATTTT
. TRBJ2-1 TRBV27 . CASSFLRGDEQFF TGTGCCAGCAGTTTTCTTAGGGGAGATGAGCAGTTCTTC